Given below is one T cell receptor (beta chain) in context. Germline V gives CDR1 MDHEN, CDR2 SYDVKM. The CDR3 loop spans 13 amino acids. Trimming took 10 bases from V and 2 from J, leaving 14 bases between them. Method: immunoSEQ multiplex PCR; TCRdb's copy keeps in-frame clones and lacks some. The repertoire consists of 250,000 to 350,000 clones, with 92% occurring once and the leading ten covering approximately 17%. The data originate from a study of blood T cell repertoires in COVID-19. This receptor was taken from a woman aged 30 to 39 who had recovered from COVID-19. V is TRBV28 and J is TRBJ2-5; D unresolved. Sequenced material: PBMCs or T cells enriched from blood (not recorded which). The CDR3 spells CAISAAHQETQYF. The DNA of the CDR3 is TGTGCCATCTCGGCGGCTCATCAAGAGACCCAGTACTTC.